The 31 T cell receptor beta chains below were found in one sample sequenced in a study of T cell responses to AZD1222 COVID-19 vaccine. The protocol was immunoSEQ multiplex PCR, while the TCRdb copy is restricted to in-frame clones and leaves out a portion. The repertoire holds about 55,000 clones, with about 85% as singletons. The sample here was peripheral blood, taken on day 0 of AZD1222 vaccination. Every receptor here comes from an adult in good health.

V is TRBV19 and J is TRBJ1-5; D perhaps matches TRBD1 (5 bases). Trimming left V 6 bases short and J 2 bases short, with 17 bases between. This CDR3 is 16 amino acids long. Looked up from germline, CDR1 is LNHDA and CDR2 is SQIVND (reference sequence). The DNA for the CDR3 is TGTGCCAGTAGCCTGGGCGGGGCTGGGGGCAATCAGCCCCAGCATTTT. Translation: CASSLGGAGGNQPQHF.

The chain links TRBV18 to TRBJ2-1; TRBD2 agrees at 8 bases. V dropped 2 bases and J dropped 4; count of bases not matched to a gene: 7. This CDR3 is built from 16 residues. The germline V gene encodes CDR1 KGHSH and CDR2 LQKENI. The CDR3 sequence: CASSPGRGGPYNEQFF. CDR3 sequence (DNA): TGTGCCAGCTCACCAGGTCGGGGGGGGCCTTACAATGAGCAGTTCTTC.

The chain has TRBV5-1 and TRBJ2-1; TRBD1 matches 12 bases. The CDR3 covers 18 residues. CDR1 and CDR2 from the germline V gene are SGHRS and YFSETQ. Trimming cost V 5 bases and J 6 bases; bases outside gene matches: 15. The CDR3 region is CASSRGQGALNFSNEQFF. The CDR3 DNA reads TGCGCCAGCAGTCGGGGACAGGGGGCTTTAAATTTCTCCAATGAGCAGTTCTTC.

Here the CDR3 DNA reads TGTGCCAGCACGCGCGCAGGGACAAATGAAAAACTGTTTTTT. The encoded protein is CASTRAGTNEKLFF. The chain combines TRBV5-4 with TRBJ1-4, with D tentatively TRBD1 (6 bases). Looked up from germline, CDR1 is SGHNT and CDR2 is YYREEE (reference sequence). The CDR3 covers 14 residues. V was shortened by 6 bases and J by 5 bases, with 14 bases between the two germline ends.

This chain connects TRBV7-9 to TRBJ1-1; 11 bases are shared with TRBD1. CDR3 length: 15 amino acids. CDR1 is SEHNR and CDR2 is FQNEAQ in the germline V gene (reference sequence). The V and J ends lost 5 bases and 1 base, in that order; junction bases with no gene match: 3. The CDR3 here is CASSTGTGGNTEAFF. The CDR3 region has the DNA TGTGCCAGCAGCACGGGGACAGGGGGGAACACTGAAGCTTTCTTT.

V usage is TRBV12-3 or TRBV12-4 and J usage is TRBJ2-1; D unresolved. This CDR3 has 13 amino acids. Trimming removed 8 bases from V and 5 bases from J, with 13 bases in between. The CDR3 DNA sequence: TGTGCCAGCGCCCGGGCCAGGAACAATGAGCAGTTCTTC. Its protein product is CASARARNNEQFF.

This clone was counted a single time. The chain combines TRBV7-2 with TRBJ1-6, with TRBD1 as a possible D gene (6 bases). Germline CDR1 SGHTA, CDR2 FQGNSA. This CDR3 region has 16 residues. The V end was cut by 1 base, the J end by 4 bases, with 11 bases between. The CDR3 reads CASSLGGAGYNSPLHF. Here the CDR3 DNA reads TGTGCCAGCAGCTTAGGGGGGGCGGGTTATAATTCACCCCTCCACTTT.

The rearrangement links TRBV5-1 to TRBJ1-2; D not resolved. V was cut by 2 bases and J by 6 bases, with 11 bases left in between. The CDR3 has 13 amino acids. Germline loops: CDR1 SGHRS, CDR2 YFSETQ. The DNA for the CDR3 is TGCGCCAGCAGCTTCCCGGGAGTGGATGGCTACACCTTC. It yields the protein CASSFPGVDGYTF.

The chain recombines TRBV7-2 with TRBJ2-5; D is perhaps TRBD1 or TRBD2 (5 bases each). Per the germline V gene, CDR1 is SGHTA and CDR2 is FQGNSA. CDR3 length equals 14 residues. Trimming cost V 1 base and J 5 bases, with 11 bases left between them. CDR3: CASSLVVRGETQYF. The CDR3 coding sequence is TGTGCCAGCAGCTTAGTCGTCCGGGGCGAGACCCAGTACTTC.

The chain joins TRBV6-2 or TRBV6-3 to TRBJ2-7; a weak D match, TRBD1 (6 bases). Trimming cost V 6 bases and J 3 bases, with 12 bases left between them. The germline CDR1 and CDR2 sequences are MNHEY and SVGEGT. CDR3 length: 13 amino acids. CDR3 residues: CASSNRVDYEQYF. The CDR3 nucleotides read TGTGCCAGCAGCAACAGGGTAGACTACGAGCAGTACTTC.

This chain joins TRBV9 and TRBJ1-1; 7 nucleotides line up with TRBD1. CDR1 is SGDLS and CDR2 is YYNGEE in the germline V gene. The CDR3 sequence is 16 residues long. J was trimmed by 0 bases and V by 2 bases; bases with no gene match: 7. The CDR3 here is CASSVLTGQMNTEAFF. The CDR3 DNA sequence: TGTGCCAGCAGCGTCCTCACGGGACAGATGAACACTGAAGCTTTCTTT.

The count of this clone is one. For the CDR3, the DNA is TGTGCCAGCAGCCCTGGGGGGCGGAGAGACACTGAAGCTTTCTTT. Its translation is CASSPGGRRDTEAFF. The rearrangement uses TRBV7-9 and TRBJ1-1, with D possibly TRBD1 on 6 matching bases. The CDR3 totals 15 residues. V gave up 5 bases and J gave up 3 bases, with 16 bases separating them. The germline CDR1 and CDR2 sequences are SEHNR and FQNEAQ (reference sequence).

The rearrangement uses TRBV19 and TRBJ2-7; 9 bases map to TRBD1. V gave up 4 bases and J gave up 2 bases; unmatched junction bases: 6. This CDR3 contains 15 residues. Germline CDR1 LNHDA, CDR2 SQIVND (reference sequence). CDR3 sequence: CASSTRTGVAYEQYF. The CDR3 DNA reads TGTGCCAGTAGTACCCGGACAGGGGTCGCCTACGAGCAGTACTTC.

The rearrangement links TRBV5-4 to TRBJ2-3; no clear D gene. The V end was cut by 3 bases, the J end by 1 base, with 6 bases between. The CDR3 totals 13 residues. From germline, CDR1 is SGHNT and CDR2 YYREEE (reference sequence). In DNA form, the CDR3 reads TGTGCCAGCAGCTGGCAGGGCACAGATACGCAGTATTTT. Translating it yields CASSWQGTDTQYF.

The chain uses TRBV18 and TRBJ1-3, with 7 bases matching TRBD1. Germline lookup yields CDR1 KGHSH and CDR2 LQKENI. Losses at the gene ends were 4 bases for V and 0 bases for J; bases not matched to a gene: 3. The length of the CDR3 is 15 residues. This chain's CDR3 is CASSRDSASGNTIYF. In DNA, the CDR3 is TGTGCCAGCTCACGGGACAGCGCCTCTGGAAACACCATATATTTT.

V and J are TRBV6-5 and TRBJ1-6; no clear D. The germline V and J ends were trimmed by 6 bases and 5 bases, with 14 bases remaining between them. Germline V lookup: CDR1 MNHEY, CDR2 SVGAGI. This CDR3 region has 15 residues. The CDR3 DNA reads as TGTGCCAGCAGCCCGGTGGGCGGGGATAATTCACCCCTCCACTTT. Translation: CASSPVGGDNSPLHF.

The rearrangement links TRBV4-1 to TRBJ1-1; TRBD1 is a possible D gene (6 bases). The CDR3 is 14 amino acids. The germline CDR1 and CDR2 sequences are MGHRA and YSYEKL. Trimming shortened V by 6 bases and J by 5 bases, and 16 bases separated the two germline ends. The CDR3 DNA sequence: TGCGCCAGCAGGGACACAGGGAGTGTTACTGAAGCTTTCTTT. This gives the protein CASRDTGSVTEAFF.

V usage is TRBV19 and J usage is TRBJ1-2, with D hard to call. The length of the CDR3 is 14 residues. Per germline, CDR1 LNHDA and CDR2 SQIVND (reference sequence). Trimming removed 7 bases from V and 0 bases from J, with 12 bases in between. The CDR3 region has the DNA TGTGCCAGTACAAGACTATCTACTAACTATGGCTACACCTTC. Translation: CASTRLSTNYGYTF.

CDR3 nucleotide sequence: TGTGCCAGCAGCTTTGGGGGTGAAGCTTTCTTT. As protein: CASSFGGEAFF. V usage is TRBV7-8 and J usage is TRBJ1-1; possibly TRBD1 for D (5 bases). Germline V gene lookup returns CDR1 SGHVS and CDR2 FQNEAQ. The length of the CDR3 is 11 residues. V was trimmed by 3 bases and J by 7 bases, leaving 6 bases between them.

The chain recombines TRBV19 with TRBJ1-1; D is unresolved. V lost 3 bases and J 1 base, leaving 6 bases between the germline ends. Germline CDR1 is LNHDA and CDR2 is SQIVND (reference sequence). The length of the CDR3 is 13 residues. The chain's CDR3 is CASSIQENTEAFF. In DNA, the CDR3 is TGTGCCAGTAGTATCCAGGAGAACACTGAAGCTTTCTTT. Drawing the rest from reference TRBV19 and TRBJ1-1, the complete variable domain is DGGITQSPKYLFRKEGQNVTLSCEQNLNHDAMYWYRQDPGQGLRLIYYSQIVNDFQKGDIAEGYSVSREKKESFPLTVTSAQKNPTAFYLCASSIQENTEAFFGQGTRLTVV.

This sequence joins TRBV9 and TRBJ1-6, with a possible D match to TRBD1 (6 bases). The ends were cut back, 0 bases at V and 7 bases at J, with 11 bases in the middle. There are 15 residues in the CDR3. Germline V lookup: CDR1 SGDLS, CDR2 YYNGEE. CDR3 in DNA: TGTGCCAGCAGCGTAGAGGGGGGCCTAAATTCACCCCTCCACTTT. Translated, it gives CASSVEGGLNSPLHF. Looking up the rest from reference TRBV9 and TRBJ1-6 gives the full variable domain: DSGVTQTPKHLITATGQRVTLRCSPRSGDLSVYWYQQSLDQGLQFLIQYYNGEERAKGNILERFSAQQFPDLHSELNLSSLELGDSALYFCASSVEGGLNSPLHFGNGTRLTVT.

The rearrangement links TRBV7-7 to TRBJ2-3; D is undetermined. The CDR3 has 15 residues. In germline, CDR1 is SSHAT, CDR2 FNYEAQ (reference sequence). V was trimmed by 2 bases and J by 6 bases, leaving 15 bases between them. CDR3 in amino acids: CASSLNPSKADTQYF. CDR3 DNA sequence: TGTGCCAGCAGCTTAAACCCCTCTAAGGCGGATACGCAGTATTTT.

As DNA, the CDR3 is TGTGCCAGCAGCTTTACAGGGGGCCAGAACACTGAAGCTTTCTTT. It yields the protein CASSFTGGQNTEAFF. The V gene is TRBV7-9, the J gene TRBJ1-1, with TRBD1 identical over 9 bases. The CDR3 loop spans 15 amino acids. The V gene's germline CDR1 is SEHNR and CDR2 FQNEAQ (reference sequence). Trimming removed 3 bases from V and 1 base from J; junction bases left unmatched: 3.

V is TRBV6-5 and J is TRBJ1-4, with D perhaps matching TRBD1 (6 bases). V shed 0 bases and J shed 1 base, with 6 bases lying between them. Germline lookup yields CDR1 MNHEY and CDR2 SVGAGI. There are 15 residues in the CDR3. Here the CDR3 reads CASSYSGGTNEKLFF. The CDR3 region has the DNA TGTGCCAGCAGTTACTCAGGGGGAACTAATGAAAAACTGTTTTTT.

V is TRBV19 and J is TRBJ1-2; TRBD1 agrees at 8 bases. Germline CDR1 LNHDA, CDR2 SQIVND (reference sequence). With 8 bases clipped from V and 4 bases from J, the junction kept 9 bases outside the gene matches. The CDR3 length is 14 residues. The CDR3 DNA reads TGTGCCAGTGGAATCGGGACAGGTCTCTATGGCTACACCTTC. Translated: CASGIGTGLYGYTF.

This clone appeared a single time. The V and J genes are TRBV19 and TRBJ1-4, with 9 bases fitting TRBD1. With 5 bases clipped from V and 4 bases from J, the junction kept 5 bases outside the gene matches. Germline CDR1 LNHDA, CDR2 SQIVND (reference sequence). This CDR3 contains 15 residues. This CDR3 reads CASSSGTGNNEKLFF. The CDR3 DNA reads TGTGCCAGTAGTTCCGGGACAGGGAATAATGAAAAACTGTTTTTT.

The chain joins TRBV19 to TRBJ1-4; 8 bases match TRBD1. CDR1 LNHDA and CDR2 SQIVND come from the germline V gene (reference sequence). This CDR3 region has 14 residues. Trimming took 8 bases from V and 5 from J; bases not matched to a gene: 7. The CDR3 here is CASLLTGVNEKLFF. Written as DNA, the CDR3 is TGTGCCAGTCTATTGACAGGGGTAAATGAAAAACTGTTTTTT.

CDR3 protein: CASSGRDIGNTIYF. As DNA, the CDR3 is TGTGCCAGCAGCGGACGGGACATAGGAAACACCATATATTTT. The rearrangement links TRBV5-4 to TRBJ1-3; TRBD1 is a possible D gene (6 bases). Trimming left V 4 bases short and J 4 bases short, with 12 bases between. The CDR3 extends over 14 amino acids. Germline V gene lookup returns CDR1 SGHNT and CDR2 YYREEE (reference sequence).

The chain recombines TRBV7-2 with TRBJ1-4, with 7 bases fitting TRBD1. The V and J ends lost 2 bases and 8 bases, in that order; junction bases with no gene match: 8. CDR1 SGHTA and CDR2 FQGNSA come from the germline V gene. The CDR3 is made up of 15 amino acids. CDR3 sequence: CASSLLGGGREKLFF. CDR3 in DNA: TGTGCCAGCAGCTTATTGGGAGGGGGCCGCGAAAAACTGTTTTTT.

The chain recombines TRBV6-5 with TRBJ1-3; D unclear. Germline CDR1 and CDR2: MNHEY and SVGAGI. The CDR3 totals 16 residues. Trimming removed 0 bases at V and 4 bases at J, with 13 bases between. The DNA for the CDR3 is TGTGCCAGCAGTTACTCATCCGGGGTAGGCGGAAACACCATATATTTT. Amino acid sequence: CASSYSSGVGGNTIYF.

V gene TRBV27 combines with J gene TRBJ2-3, with D possibly being TRBD1 (6 bases). V lost 4 bases and J lost 5, with 16 bases in between. CDR1 is MNHEY, CDR2 SMNVEV, per germline (reference sequence). The CDR3 runs 15 residues. Written as DNA, the CDR3 is TGTGCCAGCAGTTATGGGCAGGGGCCACAAGATACGCAGTATTTT. This gives the protein CASSYGQGPQDTQYF.